This is a list of T cell receptor beta chains from one sample in a study of CD8+ T cells in alopecia areata. Generated by immunoSEQ multiplex PCR, the TCRdb table keeps only in-frame clones and is missing some. The sample records some 110,000 clones, roughly 66% being singletons. Sequenced material: CD4+ T cells sorted from blood. The source of these receptors is a human donor in good health. Each CDR3 is given with its conserved first and last residue. Each record gives: J gene, D gene, V gene, clone size, CDR3 protein, CDR3 DNA. A D gene is named only where the DNA matches it firmly. A clone size is listed for some rows: how often the clone was seen (once, few, many), or a class if it is expanded.

>TRBJ1-4|NA|TRBV29-1|NA
CSVQEGGGKLFF
TGCAGCGTGCAAGAGGGTGGGGGAAAACTGTTTTTT
>TRBJ1-4|NA|TRBV5-1|NA
CASSLDGQGEKLFF
TGCGCCAGCAGCTTGGATGGTCAGGGCGAAAAACTGTTTTTT
>TRBJ1-1|NA|TRBV6-6|NA
CASSSTKTGNTEAFF
TGTGCCAGCAGTTCGACTAAGACAGGGAACACTGAAGCTTTCTTT
>TRBJ2-1|TRBD2|TRBV5-1|NA
CASSLERGNNEQFF
TGCGCCAGCAGCTTGGAGCGGGGAAACAATGAGCAGTTCTTC
>TRBJ2-1|TRBD1|TRBV6-1|NA
CASNRGDNEQFF
TGTGCCAGTAACAGGGGAGACAATGAGCAGTTCTTC
>TRBJ1-1|NA|TRBV5-1|NA
CASSLVGPNTEAFF
TGCGCCAGCAGCTTGGTGGGGCCGAACACTGAAGCTTTCTTT
>TRBJ1-5|NA|TRBV7-9|once
CASSLGGPQPQHF
TGTGCCAGCAGCTTAGGGGGCCCTCAGCCCCAGCATTTT
>TRBJ1-1|NA|TRBV30|few
CAWSVSYSTEAFF
TGTGCCTGGAGTGTATCATATAGCACTGAAGCTTTCTTT
>TRBJ2-4|NA|TRBV27|NA
CASKEAGRNIQYF
TGTGCCAGCAAGGAGGCAGGAAGAAACATTCAGTACTTC
>TRBJ1-1|NA|TRBV27|once
CASSLAYRQMNTEAFF
TGTGCCAGCAGTTTGGCGTATAGACAAATGAACACTGAAGCTTTCTTT
>TRBJ1-1|NA|TRBV29-1|few
CSAVGQLNTEAFF
TGCAGCGCTGTGGGACAATTGAACACTGAAGCTTTCTTT
>TRBJ2-3|NA|TRBV29-1|NA
CSVQGSSNTDTQYF
TGCAGCGTTCAGGGGAGCTCAAATACAGATACGCAGTATTTT
>TRBJ2-5|NA|TRBV5-1|NA
CASSLEGRGGQETQYF
TGCGCCAGCAGCTTGGAGGGCCGAGGGGGTCAAGAGACCCAGTACTTC
>TRBJ1-1|NA|TRBV5-1|NA
CASSLRQRNTEAFF
TGCGCCAGCAGCTTGAGACAAAGGAACACTGAAGCTTTCTTT
>TRBJ2-3|TRBD2|TRBV2|NA
CASEMGTSGLNTQYF
TGTGCCAGCGAGATGGGGACTAGCGGGCTTAATACGCAGTATTTT
>TRBJ1-2|TRBD1|TRBV5-1|NA
CASSLMDRGSYGYTF
TGCGCCAGCAGCTTGATGGACAGGGGATCGTATGGCTACACCTTC
>TRBJ2-3|NA|TRBV27|NA
CASTDFSRDTQYF
TGTGCCAGCACCGACTTTAGTAGGGATACGCAGTATTTT
>TRBJ1-6|NA|TRBV25-1|NA
CASSESGYNSPLHF
TGTGCCAGCAGTGAATCTGGCTATAATTCACCCCTCCACTTT
>TRBJ2-6|NA|TRBV5-1|NA
CASSLGDSGANVLTF
TGCGCCAGCAGCTTGGGGGATTCTGGGGCCAACGTCCTGACTTTC
>TRBJ1-1|NA|TRBV5-1|NA
CASSFAANTEAFF
TGCGCCAGCAGCTTCGCAGCGAACACTGAAGCTTTCTTT
>TRBJ1-3|NA|TRBV18|NA
CASSPQDSGNTIYF
TGTGCCAGCTCACCACAAGACTCTGGAAACACCATATATTTT
>TRBJ2-7|NA|TRBV29-1|once
CSVIDSLVTYEQYF
TGCAGCGTTATTGACTCTTTAGTAACCTACGAGCAGTACTTC
>TRBJ1-1|NA|TRBV5-4|NA
CASSVGTKIGTEAFF
TGTGCCAGCAGCGTCGGGACAAAAATCGGCACTGAAGCTTTCTTT
>TRBJ1-2|NA|TRBV27|NA
CASRPSGNYGYTF
TGTGCCAGCAGACCCTCGGGGAACTATGGCTACACCTTC
>TRBJ2-7|TRBD2|TRBV4-1|NA
CASSQDSPSGRYEQYF
TGCGCCAGCAGCCAAGATAGTCCTAGCGGGCGATACGAGCAGTACTTC
>TRBJ2-5|NA|TRBV4-1|once
CASSQAYKGGTPYQETQYF
TGCGCCAGCAGCCAAGCCTACAAGGGGGGAACTCCGTACCAAGAGACCCAGTACTTC
>TRBJ1-2|NA|TRBV14|few
CASSQSHQAAYGYTF
TGTGCCAGCAGCCAATCACACCAGGCGGCCTATGGCTACACCTTC
>TRBJ1-2|TRBD1|TRBV15|NA
CATSRDQGGGLRVGGYTF
TGTGCCACCAGCAGAGATCAGGGGGGTGGTCTTCGAGTCGGTGGCTACACCTTC
>TRBJ2-7|TRBD1|TRBV30|few
CAWSRNRGSYEQYF
TGTGCCTGGAGTAGGAACAGGGGGTCTTACGAGCAGTACTTC
>TRBJ2-7|TRBD1|TRBV11-2|once
CASSLDSGQGPYEQYF
TGTGCCAGCAGCTTAGATTCGGGACAGGGCCCATACGAGCAGTACTTC
>TRBJ2-6|NA|TRBV5-4|NA
CASSLGTPGANVLTF
TGTGCCAGCAGCTTGGGCACACCCGGGGCCAACGTCCTGACTTTC
>TRBJ2-5|TRBD1|TRBV5-1|NA
CASSSLTGARETQYF
TGCGCCAGCAGTTCCCTCACAGGGGCGCGGGAGACCCAGTACTTC
>TRBJ1-5|NA|TRBV6-5|many
CASSYGGSGSQHF
TGTGCCAGCAGTTACGGGGGAAGCGGGTCCCAGCATTTT
>TRBJ2-1|TRBD2|TRBV27|once
CASSPWTSKSNEQFF
TGTGCCAGCAGCCCTTGGACTAGCAAGTCGAATGAGCAGTTCTTC
>TRBJ1-2|TRBD1|TRBV6-5|NA
CASSYSGTGGGYTF
TGTGCCAGCAGTTACTCCGGGACAGGAGGCGGCTACACCTTC
>TRBJ2-7|NA|TRBV11-2|NA
CASSLAGPNLGDEQYF
TGTGCCAGCAGCTTAGCCGGACCGAACCTCGGCGACGAGCAGTACTTC